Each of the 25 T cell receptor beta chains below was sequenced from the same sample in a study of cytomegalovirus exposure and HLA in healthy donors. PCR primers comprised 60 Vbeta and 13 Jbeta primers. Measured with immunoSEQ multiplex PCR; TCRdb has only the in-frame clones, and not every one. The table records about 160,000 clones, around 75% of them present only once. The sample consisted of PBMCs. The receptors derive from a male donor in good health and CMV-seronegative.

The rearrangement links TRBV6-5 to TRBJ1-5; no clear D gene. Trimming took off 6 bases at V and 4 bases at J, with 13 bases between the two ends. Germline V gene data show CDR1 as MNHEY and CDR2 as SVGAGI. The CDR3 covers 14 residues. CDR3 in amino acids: CASSTTSFNQPQHF. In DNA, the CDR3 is TGTGCCAGCAGCACAACATCCTTTAATCAGCCCCAGCATTTT.

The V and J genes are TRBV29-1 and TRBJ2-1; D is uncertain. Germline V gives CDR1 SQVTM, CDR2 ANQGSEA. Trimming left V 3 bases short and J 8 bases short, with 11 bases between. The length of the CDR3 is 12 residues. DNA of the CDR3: TGCAGCGTTGATTCCGTGTTTGATGAGCAGTTCTTC. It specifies CSVDSVFDEQFF.

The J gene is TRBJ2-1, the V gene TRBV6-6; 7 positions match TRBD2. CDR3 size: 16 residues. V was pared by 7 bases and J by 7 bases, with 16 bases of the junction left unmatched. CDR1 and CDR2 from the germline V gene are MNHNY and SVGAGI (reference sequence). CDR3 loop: CASTGPAGTNTNEQFF. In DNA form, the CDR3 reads TGTGCCAGCACCGGCCCGGCGGGGACTAATACTAATGAGCAGTTCTTC.

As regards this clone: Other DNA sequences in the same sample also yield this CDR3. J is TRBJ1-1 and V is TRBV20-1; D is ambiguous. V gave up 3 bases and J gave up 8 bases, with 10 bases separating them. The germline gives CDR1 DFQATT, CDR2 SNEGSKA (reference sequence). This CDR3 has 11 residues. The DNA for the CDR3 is TGCAGTGCTAGCTGGGAGGGAGAAGCTTTCTTT. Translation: CSASWEGEAFF.

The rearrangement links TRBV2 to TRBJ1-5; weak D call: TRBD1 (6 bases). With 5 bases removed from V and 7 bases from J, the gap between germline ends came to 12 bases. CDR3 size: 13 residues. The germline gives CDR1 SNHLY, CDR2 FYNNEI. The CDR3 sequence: CASSPGEGQPQHF. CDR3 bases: TGTGCCAGCAGTCCAGGGGAAGGCCAGCCCCAGCATTTT.

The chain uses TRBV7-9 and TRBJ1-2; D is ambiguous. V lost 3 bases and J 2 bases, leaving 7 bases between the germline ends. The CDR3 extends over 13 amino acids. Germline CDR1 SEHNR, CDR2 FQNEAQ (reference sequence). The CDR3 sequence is CASSFGPNYGYTF. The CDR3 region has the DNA TGTGCCAGCAGCTTTGGGCCGAACTATGGCTACACCTTC.

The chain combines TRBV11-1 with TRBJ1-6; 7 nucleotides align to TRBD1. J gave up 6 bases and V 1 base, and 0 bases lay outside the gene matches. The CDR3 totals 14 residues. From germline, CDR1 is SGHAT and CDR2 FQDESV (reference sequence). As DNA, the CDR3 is TGTGCCAGCAGCTTAGACAGGGGTAATTCACCCCTCCACTTT. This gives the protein CASSLDRGNSPLHF. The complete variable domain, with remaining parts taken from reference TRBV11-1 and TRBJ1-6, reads EAEVAQSPRYKITEKSQAVAFWCDPISGHATLYWYRQILGQGPELLVQFQDESVVDDSQLPKDRFSAERLKGVDSTLKIQPAELGDSAMYLCASSLDRGNSPLHFGNGTRLTVT.

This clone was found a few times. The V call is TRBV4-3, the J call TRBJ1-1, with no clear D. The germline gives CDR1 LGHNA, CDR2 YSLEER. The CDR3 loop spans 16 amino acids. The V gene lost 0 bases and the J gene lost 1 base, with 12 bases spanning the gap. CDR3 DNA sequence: TGCGCCAGCAGCCAAGATTTTCCAGGCCCGAACACTGAAGCTTTCTTT. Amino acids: CASSQDFPGPNTEAFF.

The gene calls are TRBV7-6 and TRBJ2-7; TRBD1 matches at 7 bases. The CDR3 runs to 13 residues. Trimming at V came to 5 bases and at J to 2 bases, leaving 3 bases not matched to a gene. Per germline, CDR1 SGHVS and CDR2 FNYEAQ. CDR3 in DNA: TGTGCCAGCAGCCCGGGACAGACCTACGAGCAGTACTTC. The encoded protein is CASSPGQTYEQYF.

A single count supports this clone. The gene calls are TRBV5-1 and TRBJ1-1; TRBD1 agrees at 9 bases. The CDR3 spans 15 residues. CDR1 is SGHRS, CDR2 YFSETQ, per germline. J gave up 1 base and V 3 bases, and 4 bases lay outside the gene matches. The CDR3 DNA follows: TGCGCCAGCAGCTGGGGGACAGGGAGGAACACTGAAGCTTTCTTT. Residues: CASSWGTGRNTEAFF.

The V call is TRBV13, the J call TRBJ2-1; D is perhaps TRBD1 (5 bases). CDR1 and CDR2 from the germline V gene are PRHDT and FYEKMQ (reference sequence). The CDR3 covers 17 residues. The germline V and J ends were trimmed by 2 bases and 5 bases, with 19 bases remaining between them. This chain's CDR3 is CASSLYLQAMGHNEQFF. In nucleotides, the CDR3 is TGTGCCAGCAGCTTATATCTCCAGGCTATGGGGCACAATGAGCAGTTCTTC.

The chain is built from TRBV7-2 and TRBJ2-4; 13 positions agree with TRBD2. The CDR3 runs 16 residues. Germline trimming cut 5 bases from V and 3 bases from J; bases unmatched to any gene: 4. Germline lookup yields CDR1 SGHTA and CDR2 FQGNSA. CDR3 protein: CASSEGLAGSKNIQYF. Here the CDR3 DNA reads TGTGCCAGCAGCGAGGGACTAGCGGGGAGCAAAAACATTCAGTACTTC.

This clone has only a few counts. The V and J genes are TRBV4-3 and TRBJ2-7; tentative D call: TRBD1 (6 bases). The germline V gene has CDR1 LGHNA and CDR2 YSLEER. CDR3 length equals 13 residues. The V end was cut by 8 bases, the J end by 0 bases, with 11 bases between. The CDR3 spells CASVRGSSYEQYF. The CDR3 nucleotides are TGCGCCAGCGTAAGGGGGTCCTCCTACGAGCAGTACTTC.

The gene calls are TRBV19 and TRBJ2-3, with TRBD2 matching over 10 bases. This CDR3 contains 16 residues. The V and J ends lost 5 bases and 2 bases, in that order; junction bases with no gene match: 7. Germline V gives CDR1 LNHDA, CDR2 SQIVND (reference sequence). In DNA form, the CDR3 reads TGTGCCAGTAGTGGATCAGCGGGAGGGCCCACAGATACGCAGTATTTT. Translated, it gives CASSGSAGGPTDTQYF.

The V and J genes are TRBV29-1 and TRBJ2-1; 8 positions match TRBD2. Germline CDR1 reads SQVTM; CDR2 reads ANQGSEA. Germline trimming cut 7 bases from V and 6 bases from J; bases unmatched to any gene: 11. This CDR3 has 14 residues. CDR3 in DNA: TGCAGCGCAACCGGGACTAGTTTGTTCAATGAGCAGTTCTTC. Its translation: CSATGTSLFNEQFF.

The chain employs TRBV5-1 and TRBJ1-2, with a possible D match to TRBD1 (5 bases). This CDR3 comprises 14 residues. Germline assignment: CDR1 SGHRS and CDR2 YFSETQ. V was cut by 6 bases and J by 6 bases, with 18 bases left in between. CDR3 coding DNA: TGCGCCAGCACCCCCACGATAGGGGCACATGGCTACACCTTC. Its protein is CASTPTIGAHGYTF.

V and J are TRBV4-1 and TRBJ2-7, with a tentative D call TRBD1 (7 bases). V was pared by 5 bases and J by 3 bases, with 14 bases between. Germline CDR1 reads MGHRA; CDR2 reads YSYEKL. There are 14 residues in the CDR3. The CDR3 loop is CASSVRQGGYEQYF. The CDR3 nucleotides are TGCGCCAGCAGCGTGCGACAGGGAGGCTACGAGCAGTACTTC.

The CDR3 sequence: CASSLFGTGDRGLASGANVLTF. CDR3 coding DNA: TGCGCCAGCAGCTTGTTTGGGACAGGGGACAGGGGACTTGCTTCTGGGGCCAACGTCCTGACTTTC. The gene calls are TRBV5-1 and TRBJ2-6; TRBD1 agrees at 10 bases. Trimming cost V 1 base and J 1 base; bases outside gene matches: 17. This CDR3 is 22 amino acids long. Germline CDR1 and CDR2: SGHRS and YFSETQ. Complete variable domain (other parts from reference TRBV5-1 and TRBJ2-6): KAGVTQTPRYLIKTRGQQVTLSCSPISGHRSVSWYQQTPGQGLQFLFEYFSETQRNKGNFPGRFSGRQFSNSRSEMNVSTLELGDSALYLCASSLFGTGDRGLASGANVLTFGAGSRLTVL.

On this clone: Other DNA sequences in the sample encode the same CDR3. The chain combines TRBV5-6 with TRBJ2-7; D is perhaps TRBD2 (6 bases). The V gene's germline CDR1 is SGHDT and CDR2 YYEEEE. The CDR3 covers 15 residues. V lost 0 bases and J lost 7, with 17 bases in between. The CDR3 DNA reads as TGTGCCAGCAGCTTGGTTAACAGTGCGGCGGGGGAGCAGTACTTC. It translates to CASSLVNSAAGEQYF.

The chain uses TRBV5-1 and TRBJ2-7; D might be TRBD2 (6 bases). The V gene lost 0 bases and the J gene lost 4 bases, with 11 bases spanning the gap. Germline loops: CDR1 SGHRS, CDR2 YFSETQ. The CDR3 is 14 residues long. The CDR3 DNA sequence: TGCGCCAGCAGCTTGGCCGCGGAGGGGTACGAGCAGTACTTC. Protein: CASSLAAEGYEQYF.

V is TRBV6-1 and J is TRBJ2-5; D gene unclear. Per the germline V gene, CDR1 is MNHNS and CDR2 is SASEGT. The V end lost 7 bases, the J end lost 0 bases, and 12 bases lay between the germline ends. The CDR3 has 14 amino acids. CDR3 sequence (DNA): TGTGCCAGCATTCGCTACCTGTACCAAGAGACCCAGTACTTC. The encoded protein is CASIRYLYQETQYF.

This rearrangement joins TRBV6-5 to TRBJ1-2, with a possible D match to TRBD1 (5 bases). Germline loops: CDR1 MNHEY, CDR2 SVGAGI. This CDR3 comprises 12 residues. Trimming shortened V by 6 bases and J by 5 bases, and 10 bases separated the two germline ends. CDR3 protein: CASSRDSYGYTF. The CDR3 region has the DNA TGTGCCAGCAGCCGTGACAGTTATGGCTACACCTTC.

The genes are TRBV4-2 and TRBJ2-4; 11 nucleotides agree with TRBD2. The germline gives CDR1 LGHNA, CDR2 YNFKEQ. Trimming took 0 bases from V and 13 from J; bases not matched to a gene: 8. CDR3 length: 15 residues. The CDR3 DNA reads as TGTGCCAGCAGCCAAGATCGGTCTAGCGGGGGGTTCCAGTACTTC. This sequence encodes CASSQDRSSGGFQYF.

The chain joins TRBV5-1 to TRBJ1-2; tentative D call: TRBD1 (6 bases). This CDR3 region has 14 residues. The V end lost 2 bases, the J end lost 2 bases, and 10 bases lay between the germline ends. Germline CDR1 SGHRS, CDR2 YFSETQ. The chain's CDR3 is CASSFGDRNYGYTF. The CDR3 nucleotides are TGCGCCAGCAGCTTCGGCGACAGGAACTATGGCTACACCTTC. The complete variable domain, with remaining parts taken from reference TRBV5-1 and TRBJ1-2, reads KAGVTQTPRYLIKTRGQQVTLSCSPISGHRSVSWYQQTPGQGLQFLFEYFSETQRNKGNFPGRFSGRQFSNSRSEMNVSTLELGDSALYLCASSFGDRNYGYTFGSGTRLTVV.

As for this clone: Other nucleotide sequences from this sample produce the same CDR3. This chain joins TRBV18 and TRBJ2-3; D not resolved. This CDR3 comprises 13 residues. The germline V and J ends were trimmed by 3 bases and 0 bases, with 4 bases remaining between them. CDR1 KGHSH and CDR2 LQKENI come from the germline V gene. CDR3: CASSPPSTDTQYF. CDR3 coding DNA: TGTGCCAGCTCACCTCCTAGCACAGATACGCAGTATTTT.